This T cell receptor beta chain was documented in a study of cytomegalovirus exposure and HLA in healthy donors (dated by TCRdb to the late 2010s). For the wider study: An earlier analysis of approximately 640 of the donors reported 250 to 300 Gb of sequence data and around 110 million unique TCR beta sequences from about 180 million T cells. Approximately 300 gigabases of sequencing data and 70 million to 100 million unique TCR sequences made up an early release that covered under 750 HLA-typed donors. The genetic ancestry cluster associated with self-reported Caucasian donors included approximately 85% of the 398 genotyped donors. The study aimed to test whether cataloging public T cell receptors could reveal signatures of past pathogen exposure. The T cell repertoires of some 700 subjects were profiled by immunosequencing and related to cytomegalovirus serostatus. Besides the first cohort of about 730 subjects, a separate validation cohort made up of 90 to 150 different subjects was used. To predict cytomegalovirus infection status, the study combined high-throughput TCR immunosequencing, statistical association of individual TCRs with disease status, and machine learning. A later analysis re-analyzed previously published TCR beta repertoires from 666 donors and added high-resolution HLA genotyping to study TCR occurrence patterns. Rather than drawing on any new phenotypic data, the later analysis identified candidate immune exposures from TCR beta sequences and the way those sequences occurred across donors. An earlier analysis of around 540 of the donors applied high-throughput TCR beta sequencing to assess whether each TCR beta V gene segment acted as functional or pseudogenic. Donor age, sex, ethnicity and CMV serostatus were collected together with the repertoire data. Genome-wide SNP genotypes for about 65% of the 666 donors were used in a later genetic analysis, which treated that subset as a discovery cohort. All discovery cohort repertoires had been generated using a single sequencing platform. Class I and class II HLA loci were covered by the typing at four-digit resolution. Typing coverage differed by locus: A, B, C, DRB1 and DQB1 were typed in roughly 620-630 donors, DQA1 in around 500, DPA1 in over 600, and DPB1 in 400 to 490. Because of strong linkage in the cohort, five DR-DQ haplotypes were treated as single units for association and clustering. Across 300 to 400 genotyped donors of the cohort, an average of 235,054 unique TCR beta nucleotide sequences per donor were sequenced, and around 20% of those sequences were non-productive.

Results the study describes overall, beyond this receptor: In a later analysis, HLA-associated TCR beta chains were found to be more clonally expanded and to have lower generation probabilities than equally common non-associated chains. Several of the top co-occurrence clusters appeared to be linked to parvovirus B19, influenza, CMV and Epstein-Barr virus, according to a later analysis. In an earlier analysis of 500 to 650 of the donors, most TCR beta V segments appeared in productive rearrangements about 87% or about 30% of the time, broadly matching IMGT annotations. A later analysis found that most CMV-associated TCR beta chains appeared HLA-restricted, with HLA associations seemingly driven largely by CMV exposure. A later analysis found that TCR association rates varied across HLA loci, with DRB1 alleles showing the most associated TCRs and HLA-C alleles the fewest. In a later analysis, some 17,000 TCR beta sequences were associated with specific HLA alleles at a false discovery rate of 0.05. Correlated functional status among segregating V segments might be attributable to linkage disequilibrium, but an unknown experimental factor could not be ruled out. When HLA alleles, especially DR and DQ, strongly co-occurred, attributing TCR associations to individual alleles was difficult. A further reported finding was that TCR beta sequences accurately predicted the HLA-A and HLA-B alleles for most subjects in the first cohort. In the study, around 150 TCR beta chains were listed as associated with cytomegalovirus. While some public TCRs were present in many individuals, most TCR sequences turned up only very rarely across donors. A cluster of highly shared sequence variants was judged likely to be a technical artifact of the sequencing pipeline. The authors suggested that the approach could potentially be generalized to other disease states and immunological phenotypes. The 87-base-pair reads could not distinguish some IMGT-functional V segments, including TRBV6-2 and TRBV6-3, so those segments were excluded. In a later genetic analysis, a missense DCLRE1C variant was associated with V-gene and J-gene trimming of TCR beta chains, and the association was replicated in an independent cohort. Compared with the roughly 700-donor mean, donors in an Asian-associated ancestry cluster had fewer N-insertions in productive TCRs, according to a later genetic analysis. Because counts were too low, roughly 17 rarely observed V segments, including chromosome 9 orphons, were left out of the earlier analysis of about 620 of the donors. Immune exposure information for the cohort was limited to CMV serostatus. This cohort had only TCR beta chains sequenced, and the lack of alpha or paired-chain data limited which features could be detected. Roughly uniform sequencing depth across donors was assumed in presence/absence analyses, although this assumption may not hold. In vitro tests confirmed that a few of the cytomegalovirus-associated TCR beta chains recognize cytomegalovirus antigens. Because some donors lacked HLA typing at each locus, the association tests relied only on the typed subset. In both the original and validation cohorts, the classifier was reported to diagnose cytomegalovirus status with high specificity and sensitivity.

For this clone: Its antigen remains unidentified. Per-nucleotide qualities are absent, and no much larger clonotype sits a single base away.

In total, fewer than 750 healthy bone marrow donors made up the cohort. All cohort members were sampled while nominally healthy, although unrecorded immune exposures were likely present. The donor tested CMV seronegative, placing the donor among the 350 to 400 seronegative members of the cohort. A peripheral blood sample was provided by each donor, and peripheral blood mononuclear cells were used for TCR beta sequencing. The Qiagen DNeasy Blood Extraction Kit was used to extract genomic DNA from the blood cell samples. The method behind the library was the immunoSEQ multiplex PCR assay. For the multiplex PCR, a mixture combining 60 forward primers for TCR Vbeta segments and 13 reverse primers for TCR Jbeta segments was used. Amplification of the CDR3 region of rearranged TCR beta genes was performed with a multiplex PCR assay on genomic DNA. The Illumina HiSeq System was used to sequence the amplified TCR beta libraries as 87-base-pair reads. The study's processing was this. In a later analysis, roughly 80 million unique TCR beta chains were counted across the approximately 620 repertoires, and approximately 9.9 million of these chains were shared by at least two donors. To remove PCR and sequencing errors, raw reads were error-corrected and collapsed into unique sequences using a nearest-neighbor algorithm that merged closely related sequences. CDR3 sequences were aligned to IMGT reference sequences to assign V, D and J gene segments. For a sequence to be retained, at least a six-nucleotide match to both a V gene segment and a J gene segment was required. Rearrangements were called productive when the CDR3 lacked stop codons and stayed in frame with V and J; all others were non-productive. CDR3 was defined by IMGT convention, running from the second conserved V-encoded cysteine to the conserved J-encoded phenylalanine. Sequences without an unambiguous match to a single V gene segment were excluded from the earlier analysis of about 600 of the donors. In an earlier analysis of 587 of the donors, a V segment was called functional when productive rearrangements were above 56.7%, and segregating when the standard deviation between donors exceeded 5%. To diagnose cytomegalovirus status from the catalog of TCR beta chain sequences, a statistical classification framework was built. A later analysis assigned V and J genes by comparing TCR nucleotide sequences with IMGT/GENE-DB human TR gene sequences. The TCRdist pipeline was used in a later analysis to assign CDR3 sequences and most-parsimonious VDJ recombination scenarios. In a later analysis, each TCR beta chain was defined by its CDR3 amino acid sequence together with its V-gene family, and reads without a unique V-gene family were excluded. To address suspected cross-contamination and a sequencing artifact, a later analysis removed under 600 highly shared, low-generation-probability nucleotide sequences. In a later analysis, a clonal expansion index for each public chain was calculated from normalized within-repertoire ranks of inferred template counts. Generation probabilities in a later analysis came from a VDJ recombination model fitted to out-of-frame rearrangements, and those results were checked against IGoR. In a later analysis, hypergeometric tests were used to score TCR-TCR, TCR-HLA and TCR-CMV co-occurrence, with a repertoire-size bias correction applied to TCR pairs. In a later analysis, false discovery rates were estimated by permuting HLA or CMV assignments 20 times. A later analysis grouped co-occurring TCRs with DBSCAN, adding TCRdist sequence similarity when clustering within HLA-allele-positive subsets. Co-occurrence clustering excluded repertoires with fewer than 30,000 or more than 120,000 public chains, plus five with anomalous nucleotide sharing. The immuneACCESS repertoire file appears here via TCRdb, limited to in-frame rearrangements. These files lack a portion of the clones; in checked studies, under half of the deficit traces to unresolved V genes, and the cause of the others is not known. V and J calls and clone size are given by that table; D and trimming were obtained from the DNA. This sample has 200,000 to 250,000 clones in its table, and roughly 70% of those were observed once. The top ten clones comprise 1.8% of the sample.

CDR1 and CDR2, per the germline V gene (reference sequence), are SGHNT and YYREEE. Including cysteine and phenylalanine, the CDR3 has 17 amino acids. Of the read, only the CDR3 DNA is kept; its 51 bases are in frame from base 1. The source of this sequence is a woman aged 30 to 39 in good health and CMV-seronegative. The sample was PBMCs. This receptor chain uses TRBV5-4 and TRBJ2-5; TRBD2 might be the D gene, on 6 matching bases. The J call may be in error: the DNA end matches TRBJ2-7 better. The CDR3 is CASSPGRDSVRVYEQYF. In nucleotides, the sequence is TGTGCCAGCAGCCCCGGCCGGGACTCGGTCAGGGTCTACGAGCAGTACTTC.